What follows are 23 T cell receptor beta chains derived from one specimen sequenced in a study of CXCR3-negative and CXCR3-positive naive CD8 T cells (dated by TCRdb to between 2017 and 2020). The sequencer was a NextSeq 550. The Human TCR Profiling Kit (MiLaboratory) was used to prepare UMI-labeled 5' RACE TRB cDNA libraries. TCRdb reprocessed the reads, reporting each CDR3 protein sequence once and no DNA. The table for this sample lists around 96,000 distinct CDR3 sequences. The top ten clonotypes cover around 1.7% of the sample. Material: naive CXCR3- CD8+ T cells from blood. This specimen's cell subset or site label, interpreted: CD45RO-CCR7+CD27+CD95- naive CD8+ T cells lacking CXCR3 (TNR3-). The receptor set was obtained from a human donor in good health. Some clones in this sample may be carry-over from other donors' samples.

The J gene is TRBJ1-1, the V gene TRBV6-5; there is no DNA to check the TCRdb D call of TRBD1. The CDR3 is 14 amino acids. Germline V gene lookup returns CDR1 MNHEY and CDR2 SVGAGI. This chain's CDR3 is CASSYSGGSTEAFF.

The gene calls are TRBV7-9 and TRBJ2-2; TCRdb returns TRBD1, unconfirmable since there is no DNA. From germline, CDR1 is SEHNR and CDR2 FQNEAQ (reference sequence). The CDR3 sequence is 15 residues long. The CDR3 sequence is CASSPDRGSTGELFF.

This rearrangement joins TRBV11-2 to TRBJ2-7; TCRdb's D gene call, TRBD1, goes unchecked for lack of DNA. CDR1 is SGHAT, CDR2 FQNNGV, per germline. The CDR3 consists of 14 residues. The CDR3 sequence is CASSLDRDIYEQYF.

The chain combines TRBV7-9 with TRBJ2-7; the TRBD1 assignment by TCRdb is unverifiable without DNA. This CDR3 comprises 14 residues. Germline values: CDR1 SEHNR, CDR2 FQNEAQ (reference sequence). The CDR3: CASRPGTGTYEQYF.

The chain links TRBV12-3 or TRBV12-4 to TRBJ2-3; TCRdb designates TRBD1, a call that cannot be tested without DNA. The CDR3 runs 12 residues. The CDR3 here is CAGGAATDTQYF.

This rearrangement joins TRBV27 to TRBJ1-2; without DNA, the TCRdb call of TRBD1 cannot be checked. The CDR3 is made up of 16 amino acids. Per germline, CDR1 MNHEY and CDR2 SMNVEV (reference sequence). The CDR3 loop reads CASSPFLGTEAYGYTF.

J is TRBJ2-1 and V is TRBV2; TCRdb's D call, TRBD2, is unchecked because there is no DNA. This CDR3 contains 16 residues. The germline gives CDR1 SNHLY, CDR2 FYNNEI. CDR3 amino acids: CASSVLMPAGGHEQFF.

V gene TRBV7-2 combines with J gene TRBJ1-3; TCRdb's D call of TRBD1 is untestable without DNA. Per the germline V gene, CDR1 is SGHTA and CDR2 is FQGNSA. This CDR3 contains 15 residues. CDR3 protein: CASSPLPQGAHTIYF.

The V call is TRBV14, the J call TRBJ2-3. Germline V CDR1 and CDR2: SGHDN, FVKESK. This CDR3 spans 14 amino acids. The CDR3 sequence: CASSQEHSTDTQHF.

The V and J genes are TRBV12-3 or TRBV12-4 and TRBJ2-2; TCRdb's D call of TRBD2 is untestable without DNA. The CDR3 covers 15 residues. CDR3 sequence reads: CASSFWRGNTGELFF.

CDR3 amino acids: CASSSPGGYGYTF. This chain uses TRBV12-3 or TRBV12-4 with TRBJ1-2; TCRdb designates TRBD1, a call that cannot be tested without DNA. The CDR3 consists of 13 residues.

The chain is built from TRBV2 and TRBJ2-3; TCRdb gives TRBD2 as the D gene, but with no DNA this cannot be confirmed. The CDR3 is 15 residues long. Germline lookup yields CDR1 SNHLY and CDR2 FYNNEI. The CDR3 loop is CALLGSGETTDTQYF.

The chain carries TRBV5-1 and TRBJ1-2; TCRdb designates TRBD1, a call that cannot be tested without DNA. The CDR3 length is 14 residues. Germline values: CDR1 SGHRS, CDR2 YFSETQ. The CDR3 reads CASSLSGQIYGYTF.

The chain employs TRBV5-1 and TRBJ1-4; absent DNA, TCRdb's TRBD1 call cannot be checked. Germline V gene sequence: CDR1 SGHRS, CDR2 YFSETQ. This CDR3 comprises 14 residues. The CDR3 reads CASSRGTGGEKLFF.

The genes are TRBV25-1 and TRBJ1-1. Germline CDR1 and CDR2: MGHDK and SYGVNS. The CDR3 has 12 amino acids. The chain's CDR3 is CASSERNTEAFF. The full variable domain, in which reference TRBV25-1 and TRBJ1-1 provide the parts outside the CDR3, is EADIYQTPRYLVIGTGKKITLECSQTMGHDKMYWYQQDPGMELHLIHYSYGVNSTEKGDLSSESTVSRIRTEHFPLTLESARPSHTSQYLCASSERNTEAFFGQGTRLTVV.

This sequence joins TRBV29-1 and TRBJ1-5; TCRdb picks TRBD1, but there is no DNA to check that call. The CDR3 covers 14 residues. CDR1 is SQVTM and CDR2 is ANQGSEA in the germline V gene. The CDR3 sequence: CSVDPRVSNQPQHF.

The V call is TRBV6-5, the J call TRBJ2-2; TCRdb gives TRBD2 as the D gene, but with no DNA this cannot be confirmed. This CDR3 is 16 amino acids long. Per the germline V gene, CDR1 is MNHEY and CDR2 is SVGAGI. The CDR3 region is CASSYSLQGPTGELFF.

This rearrangement joins TRBV12-3 or TRBV12-4 to TRBJ2-2; no DNA is available, so the TRBD1 call from TCRdb remains unchecked. CDR3 size: 14 residues. The chain's CDR3 is CASSSTRATGELFF.

The chain combines TRBV7-6 with TRBJ2-2; the D call from TCRdb, TRBD2, cannot be confirmed without DNA. Per germline, CDR1 SGHVS and CDR2 FNYEAQ. The CDR3 has 15 residues. The CDR3 loop reads CASTPSGINTGELFF.

The chain uses TRBV21-1 and TRBJ1-2. TRBV21-1 is tagged as a pseudogene. The CDR3 extends over 15 amino acids. CDR3 residues: CASSKVGPDNYGYTF.

V gene TRBV6-2 or TRBV6-3 combines with J gene TRBJ1-1. This CDR3 has 11 residues. CDR1 and CDR2 (germline): MNHEY, SVGEGT. This CDR3 reads CASKENTEAFF.

The rearrangement links TRBV28 to TRBJ2-3; TCRdb selects TRBD2, and the lack of DNA leaves this call unchecked. In germline, CDR1 is MDHEN, CDR2 SYDVKM. This CDR3 is built from 16 residues. The CDR3 sequence: CASTILAGGYTDTQYF.

The chain uses TRBV27 and TRBJ2-3; TCRdb designates TRBD2, a call that cannot be tested without DNA. This CDR3 has 16 amino acids. The germline CDR1 and CDR2 sequences are MNHEY and SMNVEV (reference sequence). The CDR3 loop is CASSFLLAGGPDTQYF.